The clone carrying this T cell receptor (beta chain) turned up a few times. This entry comes from a study of T cells in localized non-small cell lung cancer. Trimming cost V 4 bases and J 5 bases, with 11 bases left between them. Germline CDR1 MNHGY, CDR2 SAAAGT. CDR3 length: 13 amino acids. The protocol was immunoSEQ multiplex PCR, while the TCRdb copy is restricted to in-frame clones and leaves out a portion. The sample records approximately 1,200 clones, roughly a quarter being singletons. This receptor was obtained from a female donor at least 60 years old with stage III squamous cell lung carcinoma. V and J are TRBV6-8 and TRBJ1-2; D is undetermined. Material: lung tumor tissue, obtained before any cancer treatment. The CDR3 nucleotides read TGTGCCAGCAGTTCCCTCCAAAATTATGGCTACACCTTC. Its translation is CASSSLQNYGYTF.